The T cell receptor (beta chain) described here comes from a study of metastatic and nonmetastatic thyroid tumors. Across the whole study: A comparison of repertoires was made across blood and tumor or nodule tissue from malignant and benign thyroid patients.

Trimming removed 4 bases at V and 5 bases at J, with 15 bases between. This CDR3 spans 14 amino acids. Per the germline V gene, CDR1 is LGHNA and CDR2 is YSLEER. TCRdb called clones again from the PCR reads with MiXCR. The sample includes around 7,000 clones, almost 30% of them seen just once. Study results and limitations: Patients with malignant thyroid tumors reportedly had significantly higher TCR beta diversity than those with benign nodules, in blood and tumor.

Points on this clone: Its target is not known.

Every patient was untreated before thyroid surgery. The TCR originated in a female donor with papillary thyroid cancer or a benign thyroid nodule (not recorded which). Some clones in this sample may be carry-over from other donors' samples. V is TRBV4-3 and J is TRBJ2-7; perhaps D is TRBD1 or TRBD2 (5 bases each). The specimen sequenced was tumor tissue. This chain's CDR3 is CASSPLGERDEQYF. The CDR3 region has the DNA TGCGCCAGCAGCCCCCTGGGGGAGCGCGACGAGCAGTACTTC.